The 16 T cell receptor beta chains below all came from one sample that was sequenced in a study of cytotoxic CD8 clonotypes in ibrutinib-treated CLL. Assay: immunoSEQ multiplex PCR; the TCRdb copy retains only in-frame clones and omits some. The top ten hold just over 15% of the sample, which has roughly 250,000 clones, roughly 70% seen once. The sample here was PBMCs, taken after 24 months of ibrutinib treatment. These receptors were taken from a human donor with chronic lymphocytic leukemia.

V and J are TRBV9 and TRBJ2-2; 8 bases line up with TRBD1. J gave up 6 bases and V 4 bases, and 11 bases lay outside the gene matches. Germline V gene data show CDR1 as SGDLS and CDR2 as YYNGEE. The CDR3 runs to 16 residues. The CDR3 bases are TGTGCCAGCAGCATCCATGGACAGGGTAGTGCCGGGGAGCTGTTTTTT. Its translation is CASSIHGQGSAGELFF.

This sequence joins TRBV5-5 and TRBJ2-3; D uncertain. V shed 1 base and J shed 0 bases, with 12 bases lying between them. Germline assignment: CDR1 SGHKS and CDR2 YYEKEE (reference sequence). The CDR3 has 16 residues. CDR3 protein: CASSLIPGSSTDTQYF. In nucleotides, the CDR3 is TGTGCCAGCAGCTTGATTCCGGGCAGCAGCACAGATACGCAGTATTTT.

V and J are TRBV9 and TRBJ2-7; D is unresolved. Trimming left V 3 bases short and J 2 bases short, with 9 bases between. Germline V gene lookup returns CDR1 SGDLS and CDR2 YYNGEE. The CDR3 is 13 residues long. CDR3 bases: TGTGCCAGCAGCGCGGACGGCGCCTACGAGCAGTACTTC. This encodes CASSADGAYEQYF.

CDR3 nucleotide sequence: TGTGCCAGCAGTTATACTAGCGGGAGATCCGGGGAGCTGTTTTTT. Translated, it gives CASSYTSGRSGELFF. The rearrangement uses TRBV27 and TRBJ2-2, with 11 bases that match TRBD2. The ends lost 4 bases at V and 6 bases at J; junction bases unmatched: 4. CDR1 and CDR2 (germline): MNHEY, SMNVEV (reference sequence). The CDR3 consists of 15 residues.

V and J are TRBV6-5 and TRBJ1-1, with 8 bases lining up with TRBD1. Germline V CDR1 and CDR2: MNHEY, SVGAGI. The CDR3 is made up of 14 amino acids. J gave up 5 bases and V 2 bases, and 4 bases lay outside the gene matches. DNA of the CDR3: TGTGCCAGCAGTTACCAGGGGGCAAGGACTGAAGCTTTCTTT. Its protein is CASSYQGARTEAFF.

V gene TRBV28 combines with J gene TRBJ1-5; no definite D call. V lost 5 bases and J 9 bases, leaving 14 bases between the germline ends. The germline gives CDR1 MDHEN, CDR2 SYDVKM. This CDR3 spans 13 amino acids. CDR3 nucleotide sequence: TGTGCCAGCAGTCCCGGACCGGGATGGCCCCAGCATTTT. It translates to CASSPGPGWPQHF.

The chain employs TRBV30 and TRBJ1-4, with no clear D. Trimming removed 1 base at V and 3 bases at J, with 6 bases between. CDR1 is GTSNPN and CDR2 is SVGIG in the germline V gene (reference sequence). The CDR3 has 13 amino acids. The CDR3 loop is CAWSGVANEKLFF. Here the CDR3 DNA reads TGTGCCTGGAGTGGCGTGGCTAATGAAAAACTGTTTTTT.

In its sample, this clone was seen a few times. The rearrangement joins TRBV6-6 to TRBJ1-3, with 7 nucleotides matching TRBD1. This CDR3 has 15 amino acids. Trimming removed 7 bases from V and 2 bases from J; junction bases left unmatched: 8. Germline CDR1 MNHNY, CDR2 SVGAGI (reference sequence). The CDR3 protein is CASTPRGQTGNTIYF. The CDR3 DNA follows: TGTGCCAGCACCCCGAGGGGGCAGACTGGAAACACCATATATTTT.

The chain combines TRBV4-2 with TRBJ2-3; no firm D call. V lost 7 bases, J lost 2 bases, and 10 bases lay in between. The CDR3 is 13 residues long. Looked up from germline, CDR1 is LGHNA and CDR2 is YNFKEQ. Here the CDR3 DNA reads TGTGCCAGCACGACCAAGCACACAGATACGCAGTATTTT. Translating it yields CASTTKHTDTQYF.

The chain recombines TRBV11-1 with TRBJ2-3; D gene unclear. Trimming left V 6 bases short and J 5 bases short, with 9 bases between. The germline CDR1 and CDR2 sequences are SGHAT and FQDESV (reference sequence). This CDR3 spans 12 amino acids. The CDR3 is CASRQAVDTQYF. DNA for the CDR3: TGTGCCAGCAGACAAGCAGTAGATACGCAGTATTTT.

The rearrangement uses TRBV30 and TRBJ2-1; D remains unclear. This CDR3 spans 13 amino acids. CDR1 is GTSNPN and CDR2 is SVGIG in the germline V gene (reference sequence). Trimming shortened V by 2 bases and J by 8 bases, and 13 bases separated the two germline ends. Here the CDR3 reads CAWSSQLPDEQFF. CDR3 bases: TGTGCCTGGAGTAGTCAGTTGCCCGATGAGCAGTTCTTC.

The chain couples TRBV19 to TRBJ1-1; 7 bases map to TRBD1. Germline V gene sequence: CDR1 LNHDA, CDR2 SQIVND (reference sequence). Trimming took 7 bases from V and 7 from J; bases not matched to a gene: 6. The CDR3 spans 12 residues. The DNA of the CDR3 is TGTGCCAGTATCCAGGACAGGCTTGAAGCTTTCTTT. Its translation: CASIQDRLEAFF.

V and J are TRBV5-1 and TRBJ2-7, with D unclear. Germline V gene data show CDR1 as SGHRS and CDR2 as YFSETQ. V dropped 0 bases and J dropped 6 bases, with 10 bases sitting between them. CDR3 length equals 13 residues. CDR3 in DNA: TGCGCCAGCAGCTTGGCCACCTCTCCCGAGCAGTACTTC. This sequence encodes CASSLATSPEQYF. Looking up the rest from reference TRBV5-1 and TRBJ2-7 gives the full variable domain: KAGVTQTPRYLIKTRGQQVTLSCSPISGHRSVSWYQQTPGQGLQFLFEYFSETQRNKGNFPGRFSGRQFSNSRSEMNVSTLELGDSALYLCASSLATSPEQYFGPGTRLTVT.

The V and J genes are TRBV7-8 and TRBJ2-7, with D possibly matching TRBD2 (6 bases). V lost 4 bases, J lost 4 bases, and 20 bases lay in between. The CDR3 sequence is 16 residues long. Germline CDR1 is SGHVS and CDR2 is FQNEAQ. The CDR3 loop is CASSSLSGGSGYEQYF. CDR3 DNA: TGTGCCAGCAGCTCCCTTAGTGGGGGGAGCGGATACGAGCAGTACTTC.

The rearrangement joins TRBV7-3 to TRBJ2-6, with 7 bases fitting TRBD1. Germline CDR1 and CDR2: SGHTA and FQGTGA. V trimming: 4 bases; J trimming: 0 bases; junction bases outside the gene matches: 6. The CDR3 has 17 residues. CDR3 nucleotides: TGTGCCAGCAGCTCGGGACAGCGTGACTCTGGGGCCAACGTCCTGACTTTC. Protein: CASSSGQRDSGANVLTF.

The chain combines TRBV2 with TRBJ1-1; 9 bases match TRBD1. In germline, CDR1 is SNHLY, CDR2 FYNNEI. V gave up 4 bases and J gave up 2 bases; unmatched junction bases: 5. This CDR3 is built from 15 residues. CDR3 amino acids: CASSAGQGSNTEAFF. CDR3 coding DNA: TGTGCCAGCAGTGCAGGACAGGGGTCCAACACTGAAGCTTTCTTT.